The clone carrying this TCR beta chain was detected only once. After removal of 2 bases from V and 6 bases from J, the junction contained 6 bases not matched to a gene. This CDR3 spans 16 amino acids. CDR1 MDHEN and CDR2 SYDVKM come from the germline V gene. TCRdb's table, derived via immunoSEQ multiplex PCR, lists solely in-frame clones and lacks some. The repertoire holds about 110,000 clones, with less than 75% as singletons. The sample belongs to a study of blood T cell repertoires in COVID-19. The chain links TRBV28 to TRBJ1-4; 10 positions match TRBD1. This TCR was recovered from a woman aged 40-49 years with acute or convalescent COVID-19. Sample: peripheral blood. The CDR3 reads CASSLPPGQGYEKLFF. The CDR3 nucleotides read TGTGCCAGCAGTTTACCGCCGGGACAGGGGTATGAAAAACTGTTTTTT.